These T cell receptor beta chains were read from a single sample in a study of vaccination and CD4 T cells after COVID-19. TCRdb re-derived calls from the PCR reads in MiXCR, one entry per CDR3 protein. In the table there are around 18,000 distinct CDR3 sequences, over 35% of which are singletons. These receptors' targets are unknown. Sequenced here: CD4+ T cells from blood, cultured in vitro, sampled about 7 months after SARS-CoV-2 vaccination. The source of these receptors is a human donor who had recovered from COVID-19. Both conserved end residues are part of each CDR3. D genes are given only for firm matches. Clone sizes are given selectively: once, few, many, or a class where the clone is expanded.

J: TRBJ1-2; size: NA; D: NA; length: 12; V: TRBV7-9; CDR3: CASSGDSGGYTF; DNA: TGTGCCAGCAGCGGAGATTCGGGGGGCTACACCTTC
J: TRBJ2-1; size: NA; D: TRBD1; length: 18; V: TRBV25-1; CDR3: CASSDSGQGSQMYNEQFF; DNA: TGTGCCAGCAGTGACTCGGGACAGGGCTCCCAAATGTACAATGAGCAGTTCTTC
J: TRBJ2-1; size: NA; D: TRBD2; length: 14; V: TRBV20-1; CDR3: CSARGGGAFNEQFF; DNA: TGCAGTGCCAGAGGCGGGGGGGCTTTCAATGAGCAGTTCTTC
J: TRBJ2-3; size: NA; D: TRBD2; length: 14; V: TRBV7-9; CDR3: CASSLASGRDTQYF; DNA: TGTGCCAGCAGCTTAGCTAGCGGGAGAGATACGCAGTATTTT
J: TRBJ2-5; size: few; D: TRBD1; length: 15; V: TRBV24-1; CDR3: CATSEYPGQKETQYF; DNA: TGTGCCACCAGTGAATATCCGGGACAGAAAGAGACCCAGTACTTC
J: TRBJ2-5; size: NA; D: TRBD2; length: 19; V: TRBV6-2/TRBV6-3; CDR3: CASRTVFTSGSRIQETQYF; DNA: TGTGCCAGCAGGACTGTGTTCACTAGCGGGAGTCGCATCCAAGAGACCCAGTACTTC
J: TRBJ1-2; size: NA; D: NA; length: 15; V: TRBV4-1; CDR3: CASSQEPSANYGYTF; DNA: TGCGCCAGCAGCCAAGAACCGTCAGCTAACTATGGCTACACCTTC
J: TRBJ1-2; size: NA; D: NA; length: 15; V: TRBV5-6; CDR3: CASSLVQGADYGYTF; DNA: TGTGCCAGCAGCTTGGTTCAGGGAGCGGACTATGGCTACACCTTC
J: TRBJ2-5; size: NA; D: NA; length: 12; V: TRBV24-1; CDR3: CATAKTGETQYF; DNA: TGTGCCACCGCCAAGACAGGAGAGACCCAGTACTTC
J: TRBJ1-6; size: NA; D: TRBD1; length: 12; V: TRBV2; CDR3: CATRGTGSPLHF; DNA: TGTGCCACCAGGGGGACGGGCTCACCCCTCCACTTT
J: TRBJ2-5; size: few; D: TRBD2; length: 15; V: TRBV5-1; CDR3: CASSLGLAGQETQYF; DNA: TGCGCCAGCAGCTTGGGACTAGCGGGGCAAGAGACCCAGTACTTC
J: TRBJ1-6; size: once; D: NA; length: 14; V: TRBV12-3/TRBV12-4; CDR3: CASGLGSRNSPLHF; DNA: TGTGCCAGCGGTTTAGGGAGCAGGAATTCACCCCTCCACTTT
J: TRBJ1-1; size: NA; D: TRBD1; length: 14; V: TRBV19; CDR3: CASSPPQGGAEAFF; DNA: TGTGCCAGTAGTCCCCCACAGGGGGGCGCTGAAGCTTTCTTT
J: TRBJ1-5; size: NA; D: TRBD1; length: 15; V: TRBV6-1; CDR3: CASSGGQYSNQPQHF; DNA: TGTGCCAGCAGTGGGGGACAGTATAGCAATCAGCCCCAGCATTTT
J: TRBJ1-2; size: few; D: TRBD1; length: 13; V: TRBV27; CDR3: CASSLGQGGGYTF; DNA: TGTGCCAGCAGTTTGGGACAGGGAGGCGGCTACACCTTC
J: TRBJ2-2; size: NA; D: NA; length: 15; V: TRBV19; CDR3: CASSYWQLNTGELFF; DNA: TGTGCCAGTAGTTATTGGCAATTGAACACCGGGGAGCTGTTTTTT
J: TRBJ1-1; size: few; D: TRBD1; length: 13; V: TRBV7-2; CDR3: CASSLTQGAEAFF; DNA: TGTGCCAGCAGCTTAACCCAGGGGGCTGAAGCTTTCTTT
J: TRBJ2-1; size: NA; D: TRBD2; length: 14; V: TRBV11-3; CDR3: CASSLQREGGEQFF; DNA: TGTGCCAGCAGCCTCCAGCGGGAGGGCGGGGAGCAGTTCTTC
J: TRBJ1-2; size: NA; D: NA; length: 12; V: TRBV6-5; CDR3: CASSYPEGGYTF; DNA: TGTGCCAGCAGTTACCCCGAGGGTGGCTACACCTTC
J: TRBJ1-6; size: NA; D: NA; length: 14; V: TRBV6-1; CDR3: CASGQISTNSPLHF; DNA: TGTGCCAGCGGCCAGATAAGTACCAATTCACCCCTCCACTTT
J: TRBJ2-7; size: medium-sized; D: NA; length: 14; V: TRBV2; CDR3: CASNRDLFSYEQYF; DNA: TGTGCCAGCAATCGAGACTTATTCTCCTACGAGCAGTACTTC
J: TRBJ2-5; size: NA; D: TRBD1; length: 12; V: TRBV20-1; CDR3: CSARYRGETQYF; DNA: TGCAGTGCTAGGTACAGGGGTGAGACCCAGTACTTC
J: TRBJ2-5; size: NA; D: TRBD2; length: 15; V: TRBV20-1; CDR3: CSAFNSGGGQETQYF; DNA: TGCAGTGCTTTTAACAGCGGGGGTGGGCAAGAGACCCAGTACTTC
J: TRBJ2-7; size: few; D: TRBD1; length: 14; V: TRBV6-1; CDR3: CASRRTGTIYEQYF; DNA: TGTGCCAGCAGACGGACAGGGACAATTTACGAGCAGTACTTC
J: TRBJ2-7; size: few; D: TRBD1; length: 15; V: TRBV4-2; CDR3: CASSQQQGVAHEQYF; DNA: TGTGCCAGCAGCCAACAACAGGGGGTTGCCCACGAGCAGTACTTC
J: TRBJ2-7; size: NA; D: NA; length: 13; V: TRBV6-1; CDR3: CASSQNDHYEQYF; DNA: TGTGCCAGCAGCCAAAACGACCACTACGAGCAGTACTTC
J: TRBJ1-5; size: NA; D: NA; length: 17; V: TRBV24-1; CDR3: CATRHGHLTPSNQPQHF; DNA: TGTGCCACCAGGCACGGGCACCTAACGCCTAGCAATCAGCCCCAGCATTTT
J: TRBJ1-1; size: few; D: NA; length: 15; V: TRBV7-2; CDR3: CAGGAGGSSFTEAFF; DNA: TGTGCCGGCGGGGCGGGGGGGTCATCCTTTACTGAAGCTTTCTTT
J: TRBJ1-2; size: few; D: TRBD1; length: 16; V: TRBV7-8; CDR3: CASSPFRIAGGGGYTF; DNA: TGTGCCAGCAGCCCCTTCCGGATCGCAGGGGGAGGAGGCTACACCTTC
J: TRBJ2-1; size: few; D: TRBD1; length: 12; V: TRBV20-1; CDR3: CSARTGSNEQFF; DNA: TGCAGTGCGAGGACAGGGTCCAATGAGCAGTTCTTC
J: TRBJ2-1; size: NA; D: TRBD1; length: 15; V: TRBV7-9; CDR3: CASSTGTGGYNEQFF; DNA: TGTGCCAGCAGCACCGGGACAGGGGGATACAATGAGCAGTTCTTC